These 7 T cell receptor beta chains were sequenced from one sample in a study of T cell responses to AZD1222 COVID-19 vaccine. Produced via immunoSEQ multiplex PCR; TCRdb's table is partial and in-frame only. The profile shows fewer than 85,000 clones, about 85% of them singletons. Sequencing was performed on peripheral blood, taken 28 days after the second AZD1222 dose. These receptors all come from an adult who received the AZD1222 COVID-19 vaccine.

The chain uses TRBV6-5 and TRBJ2-5; no reliable D call. Deletions cut 7 bases from V and 0 bases from J, with 15 bases between. Germline V lookup: CDR1 MNHEY, CDR2 SVGAGI. This CDR3 has 15 amino acids. The CDR3 DNA follows: TGTGCCAGCATCCCGACGGAACGAAACCAAGAGACCCAGTACTTC. Amino acids: CASIPTERNQETQYF.

The rearrangement uses TRBV5-1 and TRBJ2-7; the D is unclear. The CDR3 is 11 residues long. Trimming took 0 bases from V and 7 from J, leaving 5 bases between them. The germline gives CDR1 SGHRS, CDR2 YFSETQ. The chain's CDR3 is CASSLAREQYF. As DNA, the CDR3 is TGCGCCAGCAGCTTGGCGCGGGAGCAGTACTTC.

The V call is TRBV19, the J call TRBJ1-2; D gene ambiguous. The V gene lost 5 bases and the J gene lost 0 bases, with 16 bases spanning the gap. The CDR3 consists of 16 residues. Germline CDR1 is LNHDA and CDR2 is SQIVND (reference sequence). The CDR3: CASSPGGGLTNYGYTF. In DNA form, the CDR3 reads TGTGCCAGTAGTCCCGGAGGAGGCTTGACTAACTATGGCTACACCTTC.

The genes are TRBV4-1 and TRBJ2-5; 12 bases fit TRBD2. The CDR3 spans 17 residues. Germline V lookup: CDR1 MGHRA, CDR2 YSYEKL. V was clipped by 1 base and J by 5 bases; unmatched bases: 8. This CDR3 reads CASSQGRLAGDMETQYF. As DNA, the CDR3 is TGCGCCAGCAGCCAAGGTCGACTAGCGGGAGATATGGAGACCCAGTACTTC.

The genes are TRBV7-9 and TRBJ2-1, with 10 bases identical to TRBD2. Unmatched junction bases numbered 11, after V lost 4 bases and J lost 8 bases. CDR1 is SEHNR and CDR2 is FQNEAQ in the germline V gene (reference sequence). This CDR3 contains 16 residues. CDR3 sequence reads: CASSSRAGGPLYEQFF. CDR3 coding DNA: TGTGCCAGCAGCTCGAGAGCGGGAGGGCCGTTGTATGAGCAGTTCTTC.

V and J are TRBV19 and TRBJ1-5; D perhaps matches TRBD1 (5 bases). Germline lookup yields CDR1 LNHDA and CDR2 SQIVND (reference sequence). V dropped 2 bases and J dropped 2 bases, with 10 bases sitting between them. This CDR3 is 15 amino acids long. The CDR3 protein is CASSITSGRNQPQHF. As DNA, the CDR3 is TGTGCCAGTAGTATAACATCAGGGCGCAATCAGCCCCAGCATTTT.

This sequence joins TRBV29-1 and TRBJ1-1; TRBD1 agrees at 8 bases. J gave up 6 bases and V 7 bases, and 19 bases lay outside the gene matches. The CDR3 extends over 16 amino acids. Germline V gene sequence: CDR1 SQVTM, CDR2 ANQGSEA. The CDR3 loop is CSANVYLGRGRPEAFF. Written as DNA, the CDR3 is TGCAGCGCGAATGTTTATTTGGGCAGGGGGCGACCTGAAGCTTTCTTT.